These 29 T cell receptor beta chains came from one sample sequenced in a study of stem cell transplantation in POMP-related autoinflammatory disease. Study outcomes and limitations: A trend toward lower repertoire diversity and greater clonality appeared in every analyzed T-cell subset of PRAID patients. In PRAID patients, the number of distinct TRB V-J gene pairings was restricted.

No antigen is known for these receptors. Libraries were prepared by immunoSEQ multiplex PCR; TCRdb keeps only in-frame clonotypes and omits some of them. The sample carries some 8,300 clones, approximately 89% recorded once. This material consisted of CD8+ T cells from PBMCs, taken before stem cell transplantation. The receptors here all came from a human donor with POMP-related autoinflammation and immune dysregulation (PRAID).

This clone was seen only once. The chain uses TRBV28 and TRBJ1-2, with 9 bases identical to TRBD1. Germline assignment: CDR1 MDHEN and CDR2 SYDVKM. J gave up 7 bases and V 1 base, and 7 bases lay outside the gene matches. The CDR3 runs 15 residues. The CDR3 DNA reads TGTGCCAGCAGTTTATTCGGACAGGGGACGGGTGGCTACACCTTC. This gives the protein CASSLFGQGTGGYTF.

The CDR3 loop reads CASSLSSGYEQYF. In DNA, the CDR3 is TGTGCCAGCAGCTTGTCATCGGGGTACGAGCAGTACTTC. The chain carries TRBV5-5 and TRBJ2-7, with a possible D match to TRBD2 (5 bases). The CDR3 length is 13 residues. CDR1 is SGHKS, CDR2 YYEKEE, per germline (reference sequence). The germline V and J ends were trimmed by 1 base and 4 bases, with 9 bases remaining between them.

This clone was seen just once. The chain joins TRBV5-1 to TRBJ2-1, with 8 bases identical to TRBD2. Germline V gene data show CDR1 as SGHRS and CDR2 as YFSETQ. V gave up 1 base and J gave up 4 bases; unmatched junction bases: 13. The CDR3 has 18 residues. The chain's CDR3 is CASSLRSGGDLTYNEQFF. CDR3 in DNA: TGCGCCAGCAGCTTGCGGTCCGGGGGGGACTTGACGTACAATGAGCAGTTCTTC.

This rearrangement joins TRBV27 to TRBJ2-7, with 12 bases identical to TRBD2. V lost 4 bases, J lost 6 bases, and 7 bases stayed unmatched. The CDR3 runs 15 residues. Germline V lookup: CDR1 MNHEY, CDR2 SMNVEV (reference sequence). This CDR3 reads CASSSQTSGRGEQYF. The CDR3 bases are TGTGCCAGCAGTTCTCAGACTAGCGGGAGAGGCGAGCAGTACTTC.

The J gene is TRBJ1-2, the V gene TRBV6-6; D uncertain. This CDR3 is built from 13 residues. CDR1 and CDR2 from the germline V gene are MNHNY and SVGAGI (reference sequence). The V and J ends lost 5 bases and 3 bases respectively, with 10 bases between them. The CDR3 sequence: CASSPTSYYGYTF. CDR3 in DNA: TGTGCCAGCAGTCCGACAAGCTACTATGGCTACACCTTC.

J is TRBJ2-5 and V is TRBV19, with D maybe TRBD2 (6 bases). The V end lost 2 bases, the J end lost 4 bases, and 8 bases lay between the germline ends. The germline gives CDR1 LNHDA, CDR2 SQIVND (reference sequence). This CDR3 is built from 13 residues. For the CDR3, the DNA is TGTGCCAGTAGTATATTAGCGGCAGAGACCCAGTACTTC. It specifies CASSILAAETQYF.

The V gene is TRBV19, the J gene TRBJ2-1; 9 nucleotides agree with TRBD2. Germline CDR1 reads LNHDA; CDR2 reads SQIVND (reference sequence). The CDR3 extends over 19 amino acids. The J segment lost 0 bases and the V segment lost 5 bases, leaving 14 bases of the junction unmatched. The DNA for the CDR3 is TGTGCCAGTAGTCCAGGAAGACTAGCGGACCAAAGCTCCTACAATGAGCAGTTCTTC. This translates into CASSPGRLADQSSYNEQFF.

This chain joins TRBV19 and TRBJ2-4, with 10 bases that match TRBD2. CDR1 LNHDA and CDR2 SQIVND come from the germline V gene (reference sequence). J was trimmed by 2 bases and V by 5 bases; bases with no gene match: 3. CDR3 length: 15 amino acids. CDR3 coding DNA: TGTGCCAGTAGTTGGACTAGCGGCCCCAAAAACATTCAGTACTTC. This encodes CASSWTSGPKNIQYF.

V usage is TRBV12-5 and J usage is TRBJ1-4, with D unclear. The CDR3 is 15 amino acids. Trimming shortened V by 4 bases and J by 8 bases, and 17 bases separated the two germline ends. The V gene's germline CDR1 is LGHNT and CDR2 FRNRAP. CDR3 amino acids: CASGSSGVLGEKLFF. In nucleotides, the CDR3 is TGTGCTAGTGGTTCCTCCGGGGTCCTCGGGGAAAAACTGTTTTTT.

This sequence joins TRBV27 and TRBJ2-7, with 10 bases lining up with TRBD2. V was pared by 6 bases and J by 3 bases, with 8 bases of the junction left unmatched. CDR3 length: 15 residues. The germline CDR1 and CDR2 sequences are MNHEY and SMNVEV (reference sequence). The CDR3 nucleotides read TGTGCCAGCAGCATAGCGGGAGGCCTTTTCTACGAGCAGTACTTC. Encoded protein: CASSIAGGLFYEQYF.

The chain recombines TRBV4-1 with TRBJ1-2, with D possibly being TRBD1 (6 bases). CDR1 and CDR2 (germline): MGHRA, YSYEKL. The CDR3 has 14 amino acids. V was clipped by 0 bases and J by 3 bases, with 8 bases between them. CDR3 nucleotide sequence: TGCGCCAGCAGCCAAGAGGGGGCCTACTATGGCTACACCTTC. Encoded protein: CASSQEGAYYGYTF.

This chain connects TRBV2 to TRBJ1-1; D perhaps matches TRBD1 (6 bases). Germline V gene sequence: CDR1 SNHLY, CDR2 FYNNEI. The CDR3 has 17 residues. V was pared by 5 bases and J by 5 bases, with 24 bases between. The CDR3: CASSSLHRDGAFTEAFF. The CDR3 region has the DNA TGTGCCAGCAGTTCCTTACACAGGGACGGAGCCTTTACTGAAGCTTTCTTT.

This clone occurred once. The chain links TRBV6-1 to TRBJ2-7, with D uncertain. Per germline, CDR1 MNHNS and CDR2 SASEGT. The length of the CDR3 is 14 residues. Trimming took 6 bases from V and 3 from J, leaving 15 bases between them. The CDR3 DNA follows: TGTGCCAGCAGCCTAGGGCCGAGGAGCTACGAGCAGTACTTC. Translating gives CASSLGPRSYEQYF.

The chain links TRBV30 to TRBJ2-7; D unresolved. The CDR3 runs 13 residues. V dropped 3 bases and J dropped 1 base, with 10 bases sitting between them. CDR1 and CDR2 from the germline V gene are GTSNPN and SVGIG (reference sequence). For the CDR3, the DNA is TGTGCCTGGAGGGAGACTTCTTCCTACGAGCAGTACTTC. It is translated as CAWRETSSYEQYF.

CDR3 loop: CASTPVSTDTQYF. The CDR3, as DNA: TGTGCCAGCACCCCCGTGAGCACAGATACGCAGTATTTT. The rearrangement joins TRBV5-5 to TRBJ2-3, with D uncertain. Germline V gene sequence: CDR1 SGHKS, CDR2 YYEKEE (reference sequence). The CDR3 extends over 13 amino acids. The V end lost 6 bases, the J end lost 0 bases, and 8 bases lay between the germline ends.

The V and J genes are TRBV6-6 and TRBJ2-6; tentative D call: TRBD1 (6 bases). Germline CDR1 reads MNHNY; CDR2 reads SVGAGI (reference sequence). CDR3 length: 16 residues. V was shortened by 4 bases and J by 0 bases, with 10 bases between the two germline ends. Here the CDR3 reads CASSSGAISGANVLTF. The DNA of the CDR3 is TGTGCCAGCAGTTCAGGGGCTATCTCTGGGGCCAACGTCCTGACTTTC.

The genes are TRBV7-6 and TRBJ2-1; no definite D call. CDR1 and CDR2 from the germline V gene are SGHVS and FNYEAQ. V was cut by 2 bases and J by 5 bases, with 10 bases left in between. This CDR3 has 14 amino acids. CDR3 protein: CASSLSYRDNEQFF. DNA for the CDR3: TGTGCCAGCAGCTTATCATACCGGGACAATGAGCAGTTCTTC.

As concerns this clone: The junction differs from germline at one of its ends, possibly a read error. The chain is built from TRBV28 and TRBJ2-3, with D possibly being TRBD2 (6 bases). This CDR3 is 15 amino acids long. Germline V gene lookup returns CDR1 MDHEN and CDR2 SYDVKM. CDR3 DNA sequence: TGTGCCAGCAGTTCCTCCGGGACTTTCACAGGTACGCAGTATTTT. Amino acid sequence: CASSSSGTFTGTQYF. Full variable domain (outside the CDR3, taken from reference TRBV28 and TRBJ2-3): DVKVTQSSRYLVKRTGEKVFLECVQDMDHENMFWYRQDPGLGLRLIYFSYDVKMKEKGDIPEGYSVSREKKERFSLILESASTNQTSMYLCASSSSGTFTGTQYFGPGTRLTVL.

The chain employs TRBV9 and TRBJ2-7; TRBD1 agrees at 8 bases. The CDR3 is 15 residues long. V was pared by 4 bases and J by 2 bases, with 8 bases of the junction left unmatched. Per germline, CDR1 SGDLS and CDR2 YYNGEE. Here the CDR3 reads CASSPGTGMPYEQYF. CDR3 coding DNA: TGTGCCAGCAGCCCAGGGACAGGTATGCCCTACGAGCAGTACTTC.

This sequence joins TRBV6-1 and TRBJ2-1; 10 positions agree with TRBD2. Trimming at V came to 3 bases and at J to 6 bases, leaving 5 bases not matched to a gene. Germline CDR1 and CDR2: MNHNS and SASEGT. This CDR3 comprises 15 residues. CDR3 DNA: TGTGCCAGCAGTGAGCTAGCGGGAGCTTTCAATGAGCAGTTCTTC. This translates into CASSELAGAFNEQFF.

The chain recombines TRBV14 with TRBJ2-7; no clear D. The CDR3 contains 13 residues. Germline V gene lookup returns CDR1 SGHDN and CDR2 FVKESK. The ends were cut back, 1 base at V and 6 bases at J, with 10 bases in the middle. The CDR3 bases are TGTGCCAGCAGCCAAGCCGCCTCCGGCGAGCAGTACTTC. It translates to CASSQAASGEQYF.

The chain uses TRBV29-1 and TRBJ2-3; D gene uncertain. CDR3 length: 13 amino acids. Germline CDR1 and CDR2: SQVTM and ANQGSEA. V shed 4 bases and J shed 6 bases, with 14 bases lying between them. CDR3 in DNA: TGCAGCGTTGCAGAGTCCCCCCCGGATACGCAGTATTTT. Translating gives CSVAESPPDTQYF.

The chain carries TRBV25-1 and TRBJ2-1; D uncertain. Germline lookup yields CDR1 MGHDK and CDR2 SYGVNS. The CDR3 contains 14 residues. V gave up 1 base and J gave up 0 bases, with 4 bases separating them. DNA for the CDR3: TGTGCCAGCAGTGAATCGACCTCCTACAATGAGCAGTTCTTC. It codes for CASSESTSYNEQFF.

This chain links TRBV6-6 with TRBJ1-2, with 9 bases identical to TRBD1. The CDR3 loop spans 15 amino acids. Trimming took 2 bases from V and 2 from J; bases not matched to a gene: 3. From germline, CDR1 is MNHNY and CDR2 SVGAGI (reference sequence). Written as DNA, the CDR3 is TGTGCCAGCAGTTACGGGACAGGGTCGAACTATGGCTACACCTTC. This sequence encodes CASSYGTGSNYGYTF.

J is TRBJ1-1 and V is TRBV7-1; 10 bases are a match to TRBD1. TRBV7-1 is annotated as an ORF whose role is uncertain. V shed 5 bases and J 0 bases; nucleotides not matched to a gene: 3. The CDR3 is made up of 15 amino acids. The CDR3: CASSQDRGLNTEAFF. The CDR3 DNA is TGTGCCAGCAGCCAAGACAGGGGGCTGAACACTGAAGCTTTCTTT.

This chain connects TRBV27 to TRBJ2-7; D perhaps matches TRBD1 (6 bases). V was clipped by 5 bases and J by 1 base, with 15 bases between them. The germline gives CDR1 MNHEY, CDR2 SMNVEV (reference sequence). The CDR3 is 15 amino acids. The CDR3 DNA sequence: TGTGCCAGCAGTCCGACCCCGGGACATTCCTACGAGCAGTACTTC. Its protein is CASSPTPGHSYEQYF.

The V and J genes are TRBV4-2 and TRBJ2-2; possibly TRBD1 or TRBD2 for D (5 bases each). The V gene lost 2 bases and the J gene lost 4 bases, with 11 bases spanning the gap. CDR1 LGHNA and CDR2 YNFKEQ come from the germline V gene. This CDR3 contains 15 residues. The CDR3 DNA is TGTGCCAGCAGCCAATCACTAGGGACCACCGGGGAGCTGTTTTTT. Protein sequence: CASSQSLGTTGELFF.

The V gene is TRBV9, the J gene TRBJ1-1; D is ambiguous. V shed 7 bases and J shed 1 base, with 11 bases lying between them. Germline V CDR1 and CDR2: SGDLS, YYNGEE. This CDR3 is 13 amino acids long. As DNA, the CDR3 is TGTGCCAGCGGTTTGGGTGGGAACACTGAAGCTTTCTTT. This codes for CASGLGGNTEAFF.

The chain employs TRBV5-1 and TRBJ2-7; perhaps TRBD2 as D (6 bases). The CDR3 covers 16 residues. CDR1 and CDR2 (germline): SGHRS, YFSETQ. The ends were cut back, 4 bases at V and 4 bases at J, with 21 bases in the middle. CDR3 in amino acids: CASSRLSVMDYYEQYF. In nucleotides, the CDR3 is TGCGCCAGCAGCCGTCTCTCGGTGATGGACTATTACGAGCAGTACTTC. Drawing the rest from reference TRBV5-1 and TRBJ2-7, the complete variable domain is KAGVTQTPRYLIKTRGQQVTLSCSPISGHRSVSWYQQTPGQGLQFLFEYFSETQRNKGNFPGRFSGRQFSNSRSEMNVSTLELGDSALYLCASSRLSVMDYYEQYFGPGTRLTVT.